This T cell receptor beta chain stems from a study of blood T cell repertoires in COVID-19 (dated by TCRdb to the early 2020s). About the full investigation: Samples from collaborators originated in the United States, Italy and Spain and spanned both the acute and convalescent phases of COVID-19. The material from the prospective study consisted of cDNA or gDNA derived from T cells, B-cell-depleted T cells, or PBMCs. The dataset comprised deeply sampled blood TCRbeta repertoires from subjects exposed to, actively infected with, or recovered from COVID-19. The repertoires were released in a freely available public database intended as a resource for research on the immune response to SARS-CoV-2. The samples were drawn from the first 160 participants of the ongoing ImmuneRACE study and from about 1,200 subjects provided by 6 global collaborators. A de-identified subject ID, COVID-19 status, age in years and sex were almost always included in the sample metadata. Where HLA class I and class II types were available, the types were taken from metadata supplied by the sample provider, not from assay-based typing.

The germline ends are 20 bases apart after V is trimmed by 7 bases and J by 5 bases. The CDR3, from cysteine to phenylalanine, totals 15 residues. Solely the CDR3 DNA is kept, with 45 bases framed from the first base. CDR1 is given as ENHRY and CDR2 as SYGVKD, both from the germline V gene. The full study reports these points: The quantity of clinical and demographic metadata differed by source and by participant and was supplied without curation.

TCRbeta CDR3 regions were amplified from genomic DNA by means of the immunoSEQ Assay, a bias-controlled multiplex PCR. The paper's data handling went like this. The number of nucleated cells in each sample was estimated from the amplification of reference gene primers within the assay. Sequence reads were collapsed and filtered to measure the absolute abundance of every unique TCRbeta CDR3 rearrangement. For each sample, productive Simpson clonality was calculated as the square root of Simpson's diversity index across productive rearrangements. Drawn from immuneACCESS, this table holds only the in-frame rearrangements with V and J called that TCRdb kept. Clones are partly lost; checked studies trace under half to an unresolved V gene and leave the rest unexplained. V and J calls and clone size are those listed in that table; D and trimming were worked out from the DNA. For this sample there are around 60,000 clones; approximately 86% appear just once. The ten largest clones take up 3.5% to 4.5% of the sample.

Whole blood was collected in K2EDTA tubes by collaborating institutions according to the institutions' own protocols. For TCRbeta analysis, collaborator samples were shipped as frozen whole blood, as isolated PBMCs, or as DNA extracted from either sample type. In the case of this clone: The antigen it recognizes is unknown. Within one base of it there is no much larger clone, and no base qualities were kept.

This TCR derives from a man aged 45 to 65 with active COVID-19. Sequencing input: peripheral blood. This chain joins TRBV10-3 to TRBJ1-2, with the D gene not clear enough to name. The CDR3 is CAITQNLRVGYGYTF. Read as DNA, the sequence is TGTGCCATCACCCAAAATCTCCGGGTTGGATATGGCTACACCTTC.